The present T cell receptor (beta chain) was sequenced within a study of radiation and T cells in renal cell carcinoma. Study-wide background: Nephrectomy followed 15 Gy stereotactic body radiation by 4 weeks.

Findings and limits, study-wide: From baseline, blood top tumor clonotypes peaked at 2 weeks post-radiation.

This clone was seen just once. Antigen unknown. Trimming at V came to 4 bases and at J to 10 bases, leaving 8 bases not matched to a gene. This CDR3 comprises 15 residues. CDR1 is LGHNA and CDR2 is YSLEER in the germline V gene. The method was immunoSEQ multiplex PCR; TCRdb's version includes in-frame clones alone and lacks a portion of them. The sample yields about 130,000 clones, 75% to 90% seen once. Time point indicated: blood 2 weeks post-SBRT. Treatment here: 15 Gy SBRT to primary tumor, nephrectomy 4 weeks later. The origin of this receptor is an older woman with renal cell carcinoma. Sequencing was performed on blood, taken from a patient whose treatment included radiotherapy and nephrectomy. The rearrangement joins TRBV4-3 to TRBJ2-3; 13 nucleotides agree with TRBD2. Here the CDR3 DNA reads TGCGCCAGCAGCCTATCACCGGGACTAGCGGGGTCGCAGTATTTT. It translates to CASSLSPGLAGSQYF.